This TCR beta chain was observed in a study of vaccination and CD4 T cells after COVID-19. At the level of the study: The stimulating agents, overlapping spike peptides, came from SARS-CoV-2, HCoV-NL63, HCoV-OC43 and HCoV-229E.

With V trimmed by 6 bases and J by 2 bases, 5 bases remained unmatched. This CDR3 spans 14 amino acids. About this clonotype itself: Its matching antigen is unknown.

Stated treatment: roughly 10-day PBMC culture with coronavirus spike peptide pools or control peptides (ViraFEST assay). Researchers used the Oncomine TCR Beta short-read assay to sequence DNA from cultured CD4+ T cells. TCRdb analysed the PCR reads with MiXCR anew, one entry per CDR3 protein. The repertoire has some 23,000 distinct CDR3 sequences, around 43% of them found once; the top ten carry about 18%. V gene TRBV12-3 or TRBV12-4 combines with J gene TRBJ2-3; 7 nucleotides align to TRBD1. The sequence was collected from a human donor who received a COVID-19 vaccine. This sample comprised CD4+ T cells from blood, cultured in vitro, obtained before SARS-CoV-2 vaccination. The CDR3 region has the DNA TGTGCCAGCAGCTCGGGGACAGTCACAGATACGCAGTATTTT. It codes for CASSSGTVTDTQYF.